What follows are 10 T cell receptor beta chains derived from one specimen sequenced in a study of Graves' ophthalmopathy and Graves' hyperthyroidism (dated by TCRdb to between 2017 and 2018). The sequencer was an Illumina HiSeq 2000. For repertoire sequencing, TCR beta CDR3 regions were amplified from RNA transcripts. The first round was an RT-PCR using HTBI primers with the Qiagen OneStep RT-PCR kit, and this first round was followed by a second-round multiplex PCR, then size selection and purification. The public reads were quality trimmed at Q25 with fastp and then assembled into clones with MiXCR by TCRdb, keeping productive beta chains. Entries are consolidated by CDR3 protein sequence, retaining the most common genes and DNA. The sample profile shows approximately 210,000 distinct CDR3 sequences; roughly 27% of them were found once. The ten top clones hold around 9.8% of the sample. The sequenced material came from peripheral blood. The receptor set was obtained from a man aged 45-60 years with Graves' ophthalmopathy. Donor details come from another sample of the same person, matched by shared clones.

J is TRBJ2-3 and V is TRBV4-2; 8 positions agree with TRBD1. The V segment lost 5 bases and the J segment 3 bases; nucleotides outside the gene matches: 10. Germline V gene lookup returns CDR1 LGHNA and CDR2 YNFKEQ. CDR3 length: 16 amino acids. CDR3 nucleotide sequence: TGTGCCAGCAGCAGAGGACAGGGAGTAAGTACAGATACGCAGTATTTT. It yields the protein CASSRGQGVSTDTQYF.

The rearrangement links TRBV6-2 or TRBV6-3 to TRBJ2-3; 7 bases fit TRBD1. J was trimmed by 4 bases and V by 9 bases; bases with no gene match: 1. CDR3 size: 11 residues. Germline CDR1 reads MNHEY; CDR2 reads SVGEGT. The CDR3 reads CASGQADTQYF. The CDR3 coding sequence is TGTGCCAGTGGACAGGCAGATACGCAGTATTTT.

This clonotype turned up a few times. This chain uses TRBV6-2 or TRBV6-3 with TRBJ2-7; 11 nucleotides line up with TRBD2. Germline V gives CDR1 MNHEY, CDR2 SVGEGT. The CDR3 spans 16 residues. The junction had 7 bases not matched to a gene; V was cut back by 0 bases and J by 6 bases. The CDR3 nucleotides read TGTGCCAGCAGTTACTCTGGGCTAGCGGGAGGAGGCGAGCAGTACTTC. This codes for CASSYSGLAGGGEQYF.

In its sample, this clonotype was seen many times. CDR3 DNA: TGTGCCACCAGTGACGCCGGGCAGGGAAACACCGGGGAGCTGTTTTTT. Amino acid sequence: CATSDAGQGNTGELFF. The chain joins TRBV24-1 to TRBJ2-2, with TRBD1 as a possible D gene (5 bases). This CDR3 has 16 amino acids. Trimming removed 4 bases at V and 2 bases at J, with 13 bases between. The germline V gene has CDR1 KGHDR and CDR2 SFDVKD.

This clonotype came up many times. This chain uses TRBV7-8 with TRBJ2-7; TRBD1 agrees at 11 bases. Germline V gene data show CDR1 as SGHVS and CDR2 as FQNEAQ. The CDR3 consists of 16 residues. Losses at the gene ends were 5 bases for V and 3 bases for J; bases not matched to a gene: 9. CDR3 sequence: CASSGRTGGHFYEQYF. The DNA for the CDR3 is TGTGCCAGCAGCGGAAGGACAGGGGGCCATTTCTACGAGCAGTACTTC.

The chain employs TRBV15 and TRBJ2-7, with 7 nucleotides matching TRBD2. The CDR3 runs 15 residues. The germline gives CDR1 LNHNV, CDR2 YYDKDF (reference sequence). V gave up 1 base and J gave up 7 bases; unmatched junction bases: 10. CDR3 DNA sequence: TGTGCCACCAGCAGAGGGGGGGGACTCAAAGGAGAGCAGTACTTC. It translates to CATSRGGGLKGEQYF. The full variable domain, with the rest looked up from reference TRBV15 and TRBJ2-7, is DAMVIQNPRYQVTQFGKPVTLSCSQTLNHNVMYWYQQKSSQAPKLLFHYYDKDFNNEADTPDNFQSRRPNTSFCFLDIRSPGLGDTAMYLCATSRGGGLKGEQYFGPGTRLTVT.

In this sample, this clonotype turned up many times. This chain connects TRBV2 to TRBJ1-2; the match to TRBD1 covers 8 bases. Per the germline V gene, CDR1 is SNHLY and CDR2 is FYNNEI. The CDR3 consists of 12 residues. The V and J ends lost 5 bases and 8 bases, in that order; junction bases with no gene match: 4. CDR3 DNA: TGTGCCAGCAGTATGTCAGGGGGCGGCTACACCTTC. It encodes CASSMSGGGYTF.

Ten or more counts support this clonotype. The chain combines TRBV6-2 or TRBV6-3 with TRBJ1-5; 8 positions agree with TRBD1. The CDR3 extends over 14 amino acids. CDR1 is MNHEY, CDR2 SVGEGT, per germline. V lost 6 bases, J lost 2 bases, and 3 bases stayed unmatched. This chain's CDR3 is CASSPGGGNQPQHF. The CDR3 DNA is TGTGCCAGCAGCCCAGGGGGCGGCAATCAGCCCCAGCATTTT.

This clonotype was picked up many times. The CDR3 sequence: CATSRDRGRRTEAFF. CDR3 DNA sequence: TGTGCCACCAGCAGAGATAGGGGTCGGAGGACTGAAGCTTTCTTT. The rearrangement links TRBV15 to TRBJ1-1; TRBD1 might be the D (5 bases). The CDR3 runs 15 residues. Trimming cost V 0 bases and J 5 bases, with 13 bases left between them. In germline, CDR1 is LNHNV, CDR2 YYDKDF (reference sequence). The variable domain in full, completed from reference TRBV15 and TRBJ1-1, reads DAMVIQNPRYQVTQFGKPVTLSCSQTLNHNVMYWYQQKSSQAPKLLFHYYDKDFNNEADTPDNFQSRRPNTSFCFLDIRSPGLGDTAMYLCATSRDRGRRTEAFFGQGTRLTVV.

V usage is TRBV6-2 or TRBV6-3 and J usage is TRBJ2-7; D call uncertain. Trimming pared 4 bases from V and 3 bases from J, leaving 16 bases between. This CDR3 contains 15 residues. Per the germline V gene, CDR1 is MNHEY and CDR2 is SVGEGT. DNA for the CDR3: TGTGCCAGCAGTTCGCCGAGTGGGAACAGCTACGAGCAGTACTTC. Amino acids: CASSSPSGNSYEQYF.